This record covers a single T cell receptor beta chain. The data are from a study of blood T cell repertoires in COVID-19. Libraries were prepared by immunoSEQ multiplex PCR; TCRdb keeps only in-frame clonotypes and omits some of them. The top ten clones hold roughly 7.6% of a sample with some 210,000 clones, about 83% of them seen once. The length of the CDR3 is 13 residues. The germline CDR1 and CDR2 sequences are MNHEY and SVGAGI. V dropped 6 bases and J dropped 3; count of bases not matched to a gene: 3. V usage is TRBV6-5 and J usage is TRBJ2-7, with 9 bases fitting TRBD1. The source of this sequence is a woman between 50 and 59 years old with active or convalescent COVID-19. Sequences were obtained from peripheral blood. The CDR3 region is CASRGTGHYEQYF. The CDR3 region has the DNA TGTGCCAGCAGGGGGACAGGGCACTACGAGCAGTACTTC.